The present entry profiles one T cell receptor (beta chain) with its context. The sample belongs to a study of blood T cell repertoires in COVID-19. Study-level background: Some COVID-19 samples were acute and others convalescent; all came from the United States, Italy and Spain.

During active infection, Seattle patients enrolled and were then monitored through disease. The CDR3 contains 14 residues. V was trimmed by 2 bases and J by 1 base, leaving 9 bases between them. Germline loops: CDR1 MNHEY, CDR2 SVGAGI. The protocol was immunoSEQ multiplex PCR, while the TCRdb copy is restricted to in-frame clones and leaves out a portion. In the table there are 100,000 to 150,000 clones, around 88% of which are singletons. This clonotype originated in a man aged 55 to 69 with COVID-19, enrolled during active disease. The rearrangement joins TRBV6-5 to TRBJ2-7; D remains unclear. The sequenced sample consisted of peripheral blood. CDR3 in DNA: TGTGCCAGCAGTTACGGAGTAGGATCCTACGAGCAGTACTTC. Protein sequence: CASSYGVGSYEQYF.